This entry is about one TCR beta chain. The sample belongs to a study of control samples from healthy donors and cancer patients. Profiled with immunoSEQ multiplex PCR; TCRdb holds only in-frame clones, not every one. The table has over 150,000 clones, under 96% seen once. The V gene's germline CDR1 is MGHDK and CDR2 SYGVNS. CDR3 length: 16 residues. J was trimmed by 1 base and V by 4 bases; bases with no gene match: 7. This chain connects TRBV25-1 to TRBJ2-3; 8 nucleotides agree with TRBD2. The sample taken for sequencing was blood. The receptor was derived from a woman in her 30s in good health. CDR3: CASSGTSGGGTDTQYF. CDR3 bases: TGTGCCAGCAGTGGTACTAGCGGAGGGGGCACAGATACGCAGTATTTT. The full variable domain, rest sourced from reference TRBV25-1 and TRBJ2-3, is EADIYQTPRYLVIGTGKKITLECSQTMGHDKMYWYQQDPGMELHLIHYSYGVNSTEKGDLSSESTVSRIRTEHFPLTLESARPSHTSQYLCASSGTSGGGTDTQYFGPGTRLTVL.